The entry below gives a single T cell receptor beta chain sequence along with its context. What it binds is unknown. The sample originates from a study of post-analysis software for immune sequencing data. TCR beta cDNA libraries included unique molecular identifiers. Each CDR3 protein gets one entry after TCRdb re-called the PCR reads with MiXCR. This table holds fewer than 900,000 distinct CDR3 sequences, more than 45% found once. V gave up 4 bases and J gave up 4 bases, with 13 bases separating them. The germline gives CDR1 MDHEN, CDR2 SYDVKM. The CDR3 is made up of 14 amino acids. Study outcomes and limitations: Four to six TRBV segments appeared more often in patients than in controls, and TRBV5-6, TRBV5-1 and TRBV20-1 were among these. Batch-matched samples strongly co-clustered by F measure.

The V and J genes are TRBV28 and TRBJ1-2; perhaps TRBD1 as D (6 bases). The clonotype originates from a girl between 5 and 17 years old with multiple sclerosis. The specimen was blood. The CDR3 loop is CASSSDRKGYGYTF. The CDR3 DNA follows: TGTGCCAGCAGTTCGGACAGAAAGGGCTATGGCTACACCTTC.